The present T cell receptor beta chain was sequenced within a study of T cell responses to AZD1222 COVID-19 vaccine. General study points: Repertoire collection took place solely once the T cell response had peaked. The reported proportion of spike-specific TCRs targeting unmutated variant regions was nearly half. Spike was spanned by vaccine-associated CD4 TCRs, with dominance at 160-218 and 743-854. Just a handful of AZD1222 recipients tested seropositive at baseline.

In germline, CDR1 is MNHEY, CDR2 SVGAGI. V gave up 7 bases and J gave up 4 bases; unmatched junction bases: 6. This CDR3 comprises 15 residues. Comment on this clone: Its antigen is unknown.

Clones were read by immunoSEQ multiplex PCR, and TCRdb kept only the in-frame ones, dropping some. The sample consists of roughly 97,000 clones, more than 75% of them appearing once. The rearrangement uses TRBV6-5 and TRBJ2-1; 11 nucleotides line up with TRBD1. This material consisted of peripheral blood, taken 28 days after the second dose of the MenACWY control vaccine. This TCR was recovered from an adult who received the MenACWY meningococcal vaccine as a control. CDR3 residues: CASKPGQGVYNEQFF. In DNA form, the CDR3 reads TGTGCCAGCAAGCCGGGACAGGGGGTTTACAATGAGCAGTTCTTC.